This TCR beta chain was sequenced in a study of shared clonotypes between healthy human individuals. Study-level results: When naive CD4 clonotypes were compared across a handful of donors, 4% to 5.5% were shared. Only blood samples were collected, and tissue repertoires likely differ.

Naive CD8 populations comprised CD45RO-negative cells positively selected for CCR7, excluding terminally differentiated effector memory CD45RA+ cells. About this clone itself: Its antigen is unidentified.

Sequencing used immunoSEQ multiplex PCR; TCRdb keeps in-frame clones, though not all of them. There are about 2 million clones in the sample; roughly 95% occur only once, and approximately 1.2% lies in the top ten. Germline CDR1 SGHRS, CDR2 YFSETQ. The CDR3 consists of 15 residues. With V trimmed by 4 bases and J by 3 bases, 6 bases remained unmatched. The receptor's source is a man between 18 and 35 years old in good health. The chain links TRBV5-1 to TRBJ2-5; the match to TRBD2 covers 10 bases. Sequencing input: naive CD8+ T cells sorted from blood. DNA for the CDR3: TGCGCCAGCAGCCTCCCAAGCGGGGGGGAAGAGACCCAGTACTTC. Its protein is CASSLPSGGEETQYF.